The clone carrying this TCR beta chain was observed many times. Antigen unknown. This CDR3 comprises 12 residues. Looked up from germline, CDR1 is MGHDK and CDR2 is SYGVNS. V lost 5 bases to trimming and J lost 4 bases, with 7 bases between them. This entry comes from a study of glioma-infiltrating T cells. Study-wide findings and caveats: Very few CDR3 sequences were shared between tissue and blood. Above-expected tissue-blood divergence occurred in all gliomas, most in low-grade ones.

Using RNA template, CDR3s of TCR alpha and beta were amplified with iRepertoire arm-PCR. For one-step reverse transcription and amplification, roughly 95-400 ng of tissue mRNA or PBMC total RNA was used. MiXCR was run by TCRdb on the multiplex PCR reads, yielding one entry per CDR3 protein. The sample has 170,000 or so distinct CDR3 sequences, about 47% seen once; the top ten hold around 5.3%. Sequencing was done on a sample of glioma tissue, nonneoplastic brain tissue, or PBMCs (not recorded which). This clonotype was obtained from a human donor with low-grade glioma or glioblastoma, undergoing nonglioma brain surgery, or in good health (not recorded which). The chain combines TRBV25-1 with TRBJ2-3, with D hard to call. The DNA for the CDR3 is TGTGCCAGCAGTCGACTCCCAGATACGCAGTATTTT. Its translation: CASSRLPDTQYF.